This T cell receptor (beta chain) was profiled in a study of identical twins. The germline gives CDR1 SGHRS, CDR2 YFSETQ. There are 12 residues in the CDR3. Deletions cut 4 bases from V and 9 bases from J, with 11 bases between. TCRdb independently ran MiXCR on the 5' RACE reads; one entry per CDR3 protein. The table records 500,000 to 550,000 distinct CDR3 sequences, around 20% of them present only once. These data were likewise used in another study, on T cells expressing NK-cell markers. That study reports: The authors derived TCR beta repertoires from sorted CD3+CD56+NKG2C+, CD3+CD56+NKG2C- and CD3+CD56-NKG2C+ T cells.

This chain connects TRBV5-1 to TRBJ2-1; D possibly corresponds to TRBD2 (5 bases). The clonotype originates from a woman between 18 and 30 years old in good health. Source material: CD4+ T cells sorted from blood. In DNA form, the CDR3 reads TGCGCCAGCAGCCGTTTGGGGAGTGAGCAGTTCTTC. It is translated as CASSRLGSEQFF.